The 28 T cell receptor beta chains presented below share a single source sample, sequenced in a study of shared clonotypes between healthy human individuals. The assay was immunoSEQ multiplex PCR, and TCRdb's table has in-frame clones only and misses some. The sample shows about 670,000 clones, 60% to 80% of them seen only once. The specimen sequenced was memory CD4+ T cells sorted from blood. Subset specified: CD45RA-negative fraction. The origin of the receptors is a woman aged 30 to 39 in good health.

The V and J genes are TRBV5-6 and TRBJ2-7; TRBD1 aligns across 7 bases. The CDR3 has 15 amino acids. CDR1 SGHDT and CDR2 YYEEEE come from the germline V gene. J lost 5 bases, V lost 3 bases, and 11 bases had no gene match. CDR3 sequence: CASSSPTGVTDEQYF. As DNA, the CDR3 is TGTGCCAGCAGCTCGCCCACAGGGGTAACCGACGAGCAGTACTTC.

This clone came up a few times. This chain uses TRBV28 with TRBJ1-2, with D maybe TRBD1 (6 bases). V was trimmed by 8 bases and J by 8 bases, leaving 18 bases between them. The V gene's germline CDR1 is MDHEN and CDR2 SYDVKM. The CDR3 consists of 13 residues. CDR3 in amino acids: CASYRGQGRGYTF. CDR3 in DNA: TGTGCCAGCTATCGTGGGCAGGGGCGAGGCTACACCTTC.

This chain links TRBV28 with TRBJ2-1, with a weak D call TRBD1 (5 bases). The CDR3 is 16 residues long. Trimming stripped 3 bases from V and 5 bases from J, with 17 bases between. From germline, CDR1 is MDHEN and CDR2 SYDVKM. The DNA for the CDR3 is TGTGCCAGCAGTTTCGATATATTGGACACTGACAATGAGCAGTTCTTC. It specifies CASSFDILDTDNEQFF.

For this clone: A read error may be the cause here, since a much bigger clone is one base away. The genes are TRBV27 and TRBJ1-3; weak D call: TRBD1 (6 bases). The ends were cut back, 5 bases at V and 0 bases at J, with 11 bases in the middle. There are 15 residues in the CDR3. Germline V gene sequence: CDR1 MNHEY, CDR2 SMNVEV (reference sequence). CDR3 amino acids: CASSTRQDSGNTIYF. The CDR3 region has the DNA TGTGCCAGCAGTACACGACAGGACTCTGGAAACACCATATATTTT.

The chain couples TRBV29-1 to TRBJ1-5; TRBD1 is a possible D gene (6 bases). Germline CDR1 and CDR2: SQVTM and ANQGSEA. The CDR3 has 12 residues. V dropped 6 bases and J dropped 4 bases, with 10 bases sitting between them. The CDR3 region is CSVIQGNQPQHF. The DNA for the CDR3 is TGCAGCGTCATACAGGGTAATCAGCCCCAGCATTTT.

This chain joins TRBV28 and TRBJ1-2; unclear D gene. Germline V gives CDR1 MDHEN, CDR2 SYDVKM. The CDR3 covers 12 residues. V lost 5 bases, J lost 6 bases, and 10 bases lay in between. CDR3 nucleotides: TGTGCCAGCAGTCTACTATTGAATGGCTACACCTTC. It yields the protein CASSLLLNGYTF.

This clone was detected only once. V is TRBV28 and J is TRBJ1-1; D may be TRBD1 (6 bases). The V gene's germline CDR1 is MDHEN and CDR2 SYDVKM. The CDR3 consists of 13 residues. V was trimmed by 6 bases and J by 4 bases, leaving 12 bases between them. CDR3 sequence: CASRIQGSTEAFF. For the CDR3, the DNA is TGTGCCAGCAGGATACAGGGATCCACTGAAGCTTTCTTT.

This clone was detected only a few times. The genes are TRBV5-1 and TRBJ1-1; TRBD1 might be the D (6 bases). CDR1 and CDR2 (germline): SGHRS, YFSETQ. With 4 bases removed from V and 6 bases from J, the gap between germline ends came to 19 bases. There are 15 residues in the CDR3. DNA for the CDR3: TGCGCCAGCAGCCCCGGAGGTGGCAGGGGTGCTGAAGCTTTCTTT. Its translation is CASSPGGGRGAEAFF.

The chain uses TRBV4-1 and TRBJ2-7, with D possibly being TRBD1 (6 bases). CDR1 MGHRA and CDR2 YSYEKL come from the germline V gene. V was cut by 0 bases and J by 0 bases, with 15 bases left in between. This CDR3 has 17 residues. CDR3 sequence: CASSQDSTTGSSYEQYF. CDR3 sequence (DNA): TGCGCCAGCAGCCAAGATTCAACGACAGGCAGCTCCTACGAGCAGTACTTC.

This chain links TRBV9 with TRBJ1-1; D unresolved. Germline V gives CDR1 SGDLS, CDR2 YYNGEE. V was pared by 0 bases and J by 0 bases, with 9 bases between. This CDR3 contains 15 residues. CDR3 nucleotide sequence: TGTGCCAGCAGCGTAGATCCCCTCTTGAACACTGAAGCTTTCTTT. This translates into CASSVDPLLNTEAFF. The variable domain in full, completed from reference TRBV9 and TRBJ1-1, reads DSGVTQTPKHLITATGQRVTLRCSPRSGDLSVYWYQQSLDQGLQFLIQYYNGEERAKGNILERFSAQQFPDLHSELNLSSLELGDSALYFCASSVDPLLNTEAFFGQGTRLTVV.

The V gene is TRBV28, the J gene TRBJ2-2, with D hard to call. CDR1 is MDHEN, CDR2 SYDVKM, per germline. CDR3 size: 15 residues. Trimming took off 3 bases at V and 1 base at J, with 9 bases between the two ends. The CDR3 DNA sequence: TGTGCCAGCAGTTTTTGGCAGGAGAACACCGGGGAGCTGTTTTTT. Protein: CASSFWQENTGELFF.

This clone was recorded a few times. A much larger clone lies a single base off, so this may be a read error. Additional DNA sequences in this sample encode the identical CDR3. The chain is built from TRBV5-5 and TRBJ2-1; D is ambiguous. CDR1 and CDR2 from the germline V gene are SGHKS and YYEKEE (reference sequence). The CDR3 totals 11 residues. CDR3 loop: CASSSNNEQFF. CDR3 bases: TGTGCCAGCAGCTCCAACAATGAGCAGTTCTTC. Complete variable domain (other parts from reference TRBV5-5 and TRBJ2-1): DAGVTQSPTHLIKTRGQQVTLRCSPISGHKSVSWYQQVLGQGPQFIFQYYEKEERGRGNFPDRFSARQFPNYSSELNVNALLLGDSALYLCASSSNNEQFFGPGTRLTVL.

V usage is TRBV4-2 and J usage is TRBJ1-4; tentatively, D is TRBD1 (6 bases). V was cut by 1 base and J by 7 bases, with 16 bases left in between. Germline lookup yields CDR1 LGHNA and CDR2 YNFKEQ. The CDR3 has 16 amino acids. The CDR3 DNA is TGTGCCAGCAGCCAAGGCACCGGGACAAGGCTTGAAAAACTGTTTTTT. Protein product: CASSQGTGTRLEKLFF.

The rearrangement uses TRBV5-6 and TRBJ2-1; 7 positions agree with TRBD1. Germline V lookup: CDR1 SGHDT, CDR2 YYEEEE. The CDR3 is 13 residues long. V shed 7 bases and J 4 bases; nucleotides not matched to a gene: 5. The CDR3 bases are TGTGCCAGCGGAACGACAGGGTACAATGAGCAGTTCTTC. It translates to CASGTTGYNEQFF.

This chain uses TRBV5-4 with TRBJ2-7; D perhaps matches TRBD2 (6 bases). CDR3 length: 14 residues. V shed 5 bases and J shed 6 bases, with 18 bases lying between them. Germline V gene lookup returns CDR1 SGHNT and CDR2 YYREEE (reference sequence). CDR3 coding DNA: TGTGCCAGCAGTCCCACGGGGGTGGTAGGCGAGCAGTACTTC. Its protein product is CASSPTGVVGEQYF.

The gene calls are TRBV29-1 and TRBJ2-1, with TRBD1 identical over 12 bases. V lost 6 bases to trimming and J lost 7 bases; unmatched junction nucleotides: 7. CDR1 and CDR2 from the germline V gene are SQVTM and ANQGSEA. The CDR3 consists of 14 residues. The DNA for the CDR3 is TGCAGCGTGGGGGACAGGGGGCAAATGAATGAGCAGTTCTTC. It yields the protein CSVGDRGQMNEQFF.

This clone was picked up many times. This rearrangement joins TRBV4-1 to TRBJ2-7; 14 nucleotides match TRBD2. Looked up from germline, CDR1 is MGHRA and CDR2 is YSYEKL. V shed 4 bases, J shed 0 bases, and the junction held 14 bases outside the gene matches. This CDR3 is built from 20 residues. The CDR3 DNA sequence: TGCGCCAGCAGCCGGGACGGGACTAGCGGGAGAGCTAGGATCTCCTACGAGCAGTACTTC. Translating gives CASSRDGTSGRARISYEQYF.

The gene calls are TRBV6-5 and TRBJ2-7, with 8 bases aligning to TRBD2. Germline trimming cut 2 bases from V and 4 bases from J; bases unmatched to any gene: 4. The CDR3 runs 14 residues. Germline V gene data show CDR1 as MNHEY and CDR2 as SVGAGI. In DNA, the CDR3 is TGTGCCAGCAGTTACGGGATAGCGGGATACGAGCAGTACTTC. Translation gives CASSYGIAGYEQYF.

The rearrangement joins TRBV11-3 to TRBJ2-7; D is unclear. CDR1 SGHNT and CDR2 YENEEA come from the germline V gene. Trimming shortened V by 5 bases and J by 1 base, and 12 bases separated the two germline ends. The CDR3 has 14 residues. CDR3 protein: CASSELWESYEQYF. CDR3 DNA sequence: TGTGCCAGCAGCGAACTGTGGGAATCCTACGAGCAGTACTTC. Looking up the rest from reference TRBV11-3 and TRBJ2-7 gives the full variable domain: EAGVVQSPRYKIIEKKQPVAFWCNPISGHNTLYWYLQNLGQGPELLIRYENEEAVDDSQLPKDRFSAERLKGVDSTLKIQPAELGDSAVYLCASSELWESYEQYFGPGTRLTVT.

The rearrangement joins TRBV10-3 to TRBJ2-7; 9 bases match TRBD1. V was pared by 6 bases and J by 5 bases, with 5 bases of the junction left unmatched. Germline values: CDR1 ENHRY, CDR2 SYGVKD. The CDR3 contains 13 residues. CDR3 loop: CAISTGQGNEQYF. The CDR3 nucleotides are TGTGCCATCAGCACGGGACAGGGCAACGAGCAGTACTTC.

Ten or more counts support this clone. The CDR3, as DNA: TGTGCCAGCAGTTATGTACGGATGAATGAAAAACTGTTTTTT. This translates into CASSYVRMNEKLFF. The rearrangement joins TRBV6-5 to TRBJ1-4; no definite D call. This CDR3 is 14 amino acids long. Trimming shortened V by 3 bases and J by 5 bases, and 10 bases separated the two germline ends. Germline V gene sequence: CDR1 MNHEY, CDR2 SVGAGI.

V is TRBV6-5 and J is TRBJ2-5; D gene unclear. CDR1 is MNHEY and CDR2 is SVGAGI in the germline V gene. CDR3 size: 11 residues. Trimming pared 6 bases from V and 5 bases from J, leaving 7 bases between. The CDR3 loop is CASRRSETQYF. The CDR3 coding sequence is TGTGCCAGCAGACGGAGTGAGACCCAGTACTTC.

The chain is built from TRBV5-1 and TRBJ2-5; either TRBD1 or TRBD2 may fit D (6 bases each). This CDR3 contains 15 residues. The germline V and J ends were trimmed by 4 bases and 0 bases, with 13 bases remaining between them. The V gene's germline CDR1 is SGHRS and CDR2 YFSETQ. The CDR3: CASSPKGGYQETQYF. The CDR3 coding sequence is TGCGCCAGCAGCCCCAAGGGGGGTTACCAAGAGACCCAGTACTTC.

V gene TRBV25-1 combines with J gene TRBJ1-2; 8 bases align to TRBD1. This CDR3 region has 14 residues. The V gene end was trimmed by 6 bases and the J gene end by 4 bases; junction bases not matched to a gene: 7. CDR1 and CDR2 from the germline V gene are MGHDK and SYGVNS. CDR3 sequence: CASSAGQGGYGYTF. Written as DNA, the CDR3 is TGTGCCAGCAGCGCTGGACAGGGTGGCTATGGCTACACCTTC.

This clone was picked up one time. CDR3 amino acids: CASSLVGLEGPDTQYF. CDR3 nucleotide sequence: TGTGCCAGCAGCTTAGTGGGACTAGAGGGGCCAGATACGCAGTATTTT. This chain connects TRBV11-2 to TRBJ2-3; 8 bases align to TRBD2. CDR3 length equals 16 residues. Germline values: CDR1 SGHAT, CDR2 FQNNGV. V trimming: 1 base; J trimming: 4 bases; junction bases outside the gene matches: 7.

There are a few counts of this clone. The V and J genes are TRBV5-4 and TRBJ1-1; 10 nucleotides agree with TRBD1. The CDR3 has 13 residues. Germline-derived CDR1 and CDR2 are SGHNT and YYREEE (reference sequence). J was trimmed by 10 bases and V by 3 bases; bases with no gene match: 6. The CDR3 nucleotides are TGTGCCAGCAGCTGGGACAGGGGATCCGGAGCTTTCTTT. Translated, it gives CASSWDRGSGAFF.

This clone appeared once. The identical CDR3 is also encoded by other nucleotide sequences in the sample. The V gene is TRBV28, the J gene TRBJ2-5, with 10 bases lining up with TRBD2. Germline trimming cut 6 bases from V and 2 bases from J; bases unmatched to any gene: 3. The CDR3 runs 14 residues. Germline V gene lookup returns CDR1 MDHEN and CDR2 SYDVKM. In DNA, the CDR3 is TGTGCCAGCAGCTTACTAGCGGGACAAGAGACCCAGTACTTC. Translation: CASSLLAGQETQYF.

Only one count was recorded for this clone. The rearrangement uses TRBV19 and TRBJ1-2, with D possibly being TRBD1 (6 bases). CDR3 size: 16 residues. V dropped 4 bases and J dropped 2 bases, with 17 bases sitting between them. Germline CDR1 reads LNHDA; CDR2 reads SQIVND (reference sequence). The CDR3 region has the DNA TGTGCCAGTAGTACTACTGGACAGTTTCTGAACTATGGCTACACCTTC. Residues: CASSTTGQFLNYGYTF.